These T cell receptor beta chains were read from a single sample in a study of CD8+ T cells in alopecia areata. Produced via immunoSEQ multiplex PCR; TCRdb's table is partial and in-frame only. The top ten clones hold roughly 7.5% of a sample with 150,000 or so clones, approximately 45% of them seen once. The sequenced sample consisted of CD4+ T cells sorted from blood. These receptors originate from a human donor with alopecia areata. CDR3s include the opening cysteine and the closing phenylalanine or tryptophan. A D gene is named only where the DNA matches it firmly. Clone size is given for some rows only: seen once, a few or many times, or a class if the clone is expanded.

clone_size: .
d_call: TRBD2
j_call: TRBJ2-1
v_call: TRBV28
cdr3_aa: CASSLPTSGTNNEQFF
cdr3_nt: TGTGCCAGCAGTCTTCCGACTAGCGGGACAAACAATGAGCAGTTCTTC

clone_size: .
d_call: TRBD2
j_call: TRBJ2-5
v_call: TRBV4-1
cdr3_aa: CASSQDPGGEETQYF
cdr3_nt: TGCGCCAGCAGCCAAGATCCGGGAGGGGAAGAGACCCAGTACTTC

clone_size: .
d_call: TRBD2
j_call: TRBJ2-7
v_call: TRBV7-9
cdr3_aa: CASSLGRGSEQYF
cdr3_nt: TGTGCCAGCAGCTTAGGGCGGGGGAGCGAGCAGTACTTC

clone_size: .
d_call: .
j_call: TRBJ1-3
v_call: TRBV7-9
cdr3_aa: CASSLDSGNTIYF
cdr3_nt: TGTGCCAGCAGCTTGGACAGTGGAAACACCATATATTTT

clone_size: .
d_call: .
j_call: TRBJ2-2
v_call: TRBV2
cdr3_aa: CASSPDVGLNTGELFF
cdr3_nt: TGTGCCAGCAGTCCAGATGTCGGGCTGAACACCGGGGAGCTGTTTTTT

clone_size: many
d_call: .
j_call: TRBJ1-5
v_call: TRBV29-1
cdr3_aa: CSVVTGNQPQHF
cdr3_nt: TGCAGCGTTGTTACAGGCAATCAGCCCCAGCATTTT

clone_size: few
d_call: .
j_call: TRBJ1-2
v_call: TRBV5-1
cdr3_aa: CASSLRSAGDPNYGYTF
cdr3_nt: TGCGCCAGCAGCTTGAGGTCGGCAGGGGACCCTAACTATGGCTACACCTTC

clone_size: .
d_call: .
j_call: TRBJ2-1
v_call: TRBV27
cdr3_aa: CATERTRASNEQFF
cdr3_nt: TGTGCCACCGAGAGAACAAGGGCGTCAAATGAGCAGTTCTTC

clone_size: .
d_call: .
j_call: TRBJ2-1
v_call: TRBV29-1
cdr3_aa: CSVDWAAFDEQFF
cdr3_nt: TGCAGCGTTGATTGGGCGGCATTCGATGAGCAGTTCTTC

clone_size: .
d_call: TRBD1
j_call: TRBJ1-4
v_call: TRBV7-2
cdr3_aa: CASRSSGTGGEKLFF
cdr3_nt: TGTGCCAGCAGATCGTCCGGGACAGGGGGGGAAAAACTGTTTTTT

clone_size: .
d_call: .
j_call: TRBJ1-1
v_call: TRBV30
cdr3_aa: CAWSSWGGLATEAFF
cdr3_nt: TGTGCCTGGAGTTCATGGGGGGGGCTGGCCACTGAAGCTTTCTTT

clone_size: .
d_call: TRBD1
j_call: TRBJ1-2
v_call: TRBV5-1
cdr3_aa: CASSPTGAGGYTF
cdr3_nt: TGCGCCAGCAGCCCTACAGGGGCGGGCGGCTACACCTTC

clone_size: few
d_call: TRBD2
j_call: TRBJ2-1
v_call: TRBV7-9
cdr3_aa: CASSSGLAGADNEQFF
cdr3_nt: TGTGCCAGCAGCTCAGGGCTAGCGGGAGCCGACAATGAGCAGTTCTTC

clone_size: few
d_call: .
j_call: TRBJ2-1
v_call: TRBV4-1
cdr3_aa: CASSQDSGTQQRDEQFF
cdr3_nt: TGCGCCAGCAGCCAGGATTCCGGGACACAGCAGAGGGATGAGCAGTTCTTC

clone_size: .
d_call: .
j_call: TRBJ2-7
v_call: TRBV15
cdr3_aa: CATRRYGGVEYYEQYF
cdr3_nt: TGTGCCACCAGACGATACGGAGGAGTGGAATATTACGAGCAGTACTTC

clone_size: .
d_call: .
j_call: TRBJ2-3
v_call: TRBV29-1
cdr3_aa: CSVIRVDTQYF
cdr3_nt: TGCAGCGTCATTAGGGTGGATACGCAGTATTTT

clone_size: few
d_call: TRBD2
j_call: TRBJ2-7
v_call: TRBV13
cdr3_aa: CASSRALAGGPPGHEQYF
cdr3_nt: TGTGCCAGCAGCCGCGCACTAGCGGGAGGGCCCCCGGGCCACGAGCAGTACTTC

clone_size: .
d_call: .
j_call: TRBJ1-1
v_call: TRBV29-1
cdr3_aa: CSGGSGALNTEAFF
cdr3_nt: TGCAGCGGGGGCTCGGGCGCGTTGAACACTGAAGCTTTCTTT

clone_size: .
d_call: .
j_call: TRBJ2-2
v_call: TRBV2
cdr3_aa: CASSGRLVTGELFF
cdr3_nt: TGTGCCAGCAGTGGTCGACTAGTCACCGGGGAGCTGTTTTTT

clone_size: .
d_call: .
j_call: TRBJ2-1
v_call: TRBV7-9
cdr3_aa: CASSLAETKGHNEQFF
cdr3_nt: TGTGCCAGCAGCTTAGCGGAGACCAAGGGGCACAATGAGCAGTTCTTC

clone_size: .
d_call: TRBD2
j_call: TRBJ2-3
v_call: TRBV19
cdr3_aa: CASKSSGSTDTQYF
cdr3_nt: TGTGCCAGTAAGAGTAGCGGGAGTACGGATACGCAGTATTTT

clone_size: .
d_call: .
j_call: TRBJ2-5
v_call: TRBV19
cdr3_aa: CASGPGVETQYF
cdr3_nt: TGTGCCAGTGGACCTGGGGTGGAGACCCAGTACTTC

clone_size: .
d_call: .
j_call: TRBJ2-1
v_call: TRBV9
cdr3_aa: CASSPRERAEQFF
cdr3_nt: TGTGCCAGCAGCCCAAGGGAGCGGGCTGAGCAGTTCTTC

clone_size: .
d_call: .
j_call: TRBJ2-1
v_call: TRBV29-1
cdr3_aa: CSVGGGGRPHREQFF
cdr3_nt: TGCAGCGTTGGGGGTGGAGGGAGGCCCCATCGGGAGCAGTTCTTC